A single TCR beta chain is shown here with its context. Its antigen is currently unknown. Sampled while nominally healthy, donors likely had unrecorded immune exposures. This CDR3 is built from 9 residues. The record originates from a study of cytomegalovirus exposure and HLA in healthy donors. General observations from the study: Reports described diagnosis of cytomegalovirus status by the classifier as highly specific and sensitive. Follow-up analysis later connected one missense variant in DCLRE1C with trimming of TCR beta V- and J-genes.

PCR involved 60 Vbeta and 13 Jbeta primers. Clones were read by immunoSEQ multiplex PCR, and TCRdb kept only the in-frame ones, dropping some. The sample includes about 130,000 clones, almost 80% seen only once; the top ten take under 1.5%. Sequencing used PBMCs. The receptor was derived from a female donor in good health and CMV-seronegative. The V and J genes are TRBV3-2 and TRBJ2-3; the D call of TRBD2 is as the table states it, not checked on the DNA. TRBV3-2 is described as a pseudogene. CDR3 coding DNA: TGTGCCAGCTCGGGTACGCAGTATTTT. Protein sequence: CASSGTQYF.